This TCR beta chain was sequenced during a study of blood T cell repertoires in COVID-19. Study overall: Acute and convalescent COVID-19 samples came from the United States, Italy and Spain.

J gave up 2 bases and V 0 bases, and 4 bases lay outside the gene matches. This CDR3 contains 15 residues. In germline, CDR1 is SGHNT, CDR2 YYREEE (reference sequence). In the authors' methods: Amplification from reference gene primers served as the basis for estimated nucleated cell counts. TCRdb keeps only in-frame clones here, not all; method: immunoSEQ multiplex PCR. D and trimming come from the DNA, and the V and J calls and clone size come from that table. The sample lists some 270,000 clones; more than 75% were seen once. The sample was peripheral blood. This TCR was recovered from a woman in her sixties who had recovered from COVID-19. The chain couples TRBV5-4 to TRBJ1-2, with 7 bases fitting TRBD1. CDR3 coding DNA: TGTGCCAGCAGCTTGGGGGGGACAGAGAACTATGGCTACACCTTC. Translated: CASSLGGTENYGYTF.